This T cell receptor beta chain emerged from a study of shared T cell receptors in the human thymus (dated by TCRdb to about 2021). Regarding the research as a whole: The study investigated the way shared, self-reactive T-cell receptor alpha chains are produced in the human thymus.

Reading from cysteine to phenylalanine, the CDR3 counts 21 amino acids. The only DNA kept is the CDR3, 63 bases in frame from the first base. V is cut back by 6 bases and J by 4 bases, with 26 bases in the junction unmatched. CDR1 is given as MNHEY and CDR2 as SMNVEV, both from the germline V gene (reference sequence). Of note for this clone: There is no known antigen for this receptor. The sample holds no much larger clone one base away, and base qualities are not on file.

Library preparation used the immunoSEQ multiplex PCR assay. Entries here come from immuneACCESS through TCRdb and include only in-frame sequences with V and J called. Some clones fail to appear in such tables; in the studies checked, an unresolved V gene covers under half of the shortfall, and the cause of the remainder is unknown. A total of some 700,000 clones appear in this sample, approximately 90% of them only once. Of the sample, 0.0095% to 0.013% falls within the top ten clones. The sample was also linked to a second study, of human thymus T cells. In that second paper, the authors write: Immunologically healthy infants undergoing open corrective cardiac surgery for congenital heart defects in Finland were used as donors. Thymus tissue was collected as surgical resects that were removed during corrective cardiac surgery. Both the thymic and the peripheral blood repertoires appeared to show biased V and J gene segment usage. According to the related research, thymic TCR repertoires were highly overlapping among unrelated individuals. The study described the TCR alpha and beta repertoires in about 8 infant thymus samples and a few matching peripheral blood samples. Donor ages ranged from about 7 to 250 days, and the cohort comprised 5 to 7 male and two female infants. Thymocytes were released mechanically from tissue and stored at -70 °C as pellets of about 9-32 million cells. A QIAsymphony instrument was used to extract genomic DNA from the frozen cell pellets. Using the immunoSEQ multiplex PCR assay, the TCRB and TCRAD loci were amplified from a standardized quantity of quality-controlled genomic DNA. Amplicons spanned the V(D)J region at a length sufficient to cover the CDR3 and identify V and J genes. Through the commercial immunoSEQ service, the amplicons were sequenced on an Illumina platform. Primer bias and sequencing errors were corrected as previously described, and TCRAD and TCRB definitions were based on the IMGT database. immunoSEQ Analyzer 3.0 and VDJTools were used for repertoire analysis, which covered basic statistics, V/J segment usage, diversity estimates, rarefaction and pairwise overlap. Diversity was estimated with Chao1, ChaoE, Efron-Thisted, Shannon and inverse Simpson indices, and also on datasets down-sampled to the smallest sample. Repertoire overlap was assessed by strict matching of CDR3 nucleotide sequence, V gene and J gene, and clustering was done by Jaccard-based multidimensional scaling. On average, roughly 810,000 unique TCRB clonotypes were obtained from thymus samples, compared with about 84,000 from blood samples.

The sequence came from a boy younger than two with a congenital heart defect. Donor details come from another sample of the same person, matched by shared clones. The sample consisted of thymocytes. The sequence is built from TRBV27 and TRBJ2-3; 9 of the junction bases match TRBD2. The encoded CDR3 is CASSPADRPLASGNGSDTQYF. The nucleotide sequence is TGTGCCAGCAGCCCCGCGGACAGGCCCCTGGCTAGCGGGAATGGCTCAGATACGCAGTATTTT.